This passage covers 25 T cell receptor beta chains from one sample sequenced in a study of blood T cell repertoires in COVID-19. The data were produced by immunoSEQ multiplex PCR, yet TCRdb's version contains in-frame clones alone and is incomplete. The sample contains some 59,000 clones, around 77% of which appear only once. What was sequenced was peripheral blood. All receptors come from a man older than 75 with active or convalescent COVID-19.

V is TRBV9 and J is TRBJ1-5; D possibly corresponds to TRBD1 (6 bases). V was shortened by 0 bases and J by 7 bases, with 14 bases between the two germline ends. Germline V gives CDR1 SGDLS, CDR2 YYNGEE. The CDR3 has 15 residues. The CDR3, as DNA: TGTGCCAGCAGCGTAGGGGGGGGGCCTCGGCAGCCCCAGCATTTT. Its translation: CASSVGGGPRQPQHF.

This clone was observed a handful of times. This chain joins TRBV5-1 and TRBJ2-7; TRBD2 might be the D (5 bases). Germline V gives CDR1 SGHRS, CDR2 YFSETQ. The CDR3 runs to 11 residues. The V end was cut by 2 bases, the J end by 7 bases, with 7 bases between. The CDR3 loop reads CASSLRGEQYF. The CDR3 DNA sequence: TGCGCCAGCAGCTTAAGAGGGGAGCAGTACTTC.

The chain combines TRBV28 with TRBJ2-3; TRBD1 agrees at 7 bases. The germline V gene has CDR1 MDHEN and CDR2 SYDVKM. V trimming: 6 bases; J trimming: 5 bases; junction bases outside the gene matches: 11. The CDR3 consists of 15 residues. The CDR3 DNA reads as TGTGCCAGCAGACGCAGAGGACAGGTAATAGATACGCAGTATTTT. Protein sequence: CASRRRGQVIDTQYF.

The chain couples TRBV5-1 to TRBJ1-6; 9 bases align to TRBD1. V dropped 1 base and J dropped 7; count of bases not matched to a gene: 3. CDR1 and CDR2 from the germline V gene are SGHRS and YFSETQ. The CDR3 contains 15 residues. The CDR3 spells CASSLRGQGNSPLHF. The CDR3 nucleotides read TGCGCCAGCAGCTTGCGCGGACAGGGGAATTCACCCCTCCACTTT. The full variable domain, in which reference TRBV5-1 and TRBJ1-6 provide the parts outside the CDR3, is KAGVTQTPRYLIKTRGQQVTLSCSPISGHRSVSWYQQTPGQGLQFLFEYFSETQRNKGNFPGRFSGRQFSNSRSEMNVSTLELGDSALYLCASSLRGQGNSPLHFGNGTRLTVT.

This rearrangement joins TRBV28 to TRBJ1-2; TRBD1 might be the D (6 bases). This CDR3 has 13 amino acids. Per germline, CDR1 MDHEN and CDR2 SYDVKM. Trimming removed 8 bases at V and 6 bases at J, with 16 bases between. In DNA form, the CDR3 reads TGTGCCAGCCTCCCCGGCAGGGGAAATGGCTACACCTTC. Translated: CASLPGRGNGYTF.

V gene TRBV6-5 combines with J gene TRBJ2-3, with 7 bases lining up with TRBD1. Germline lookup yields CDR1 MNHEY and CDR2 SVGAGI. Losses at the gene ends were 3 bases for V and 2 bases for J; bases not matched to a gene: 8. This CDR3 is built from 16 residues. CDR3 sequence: CASSYRGLRPTDTQYF. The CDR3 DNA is TGTGCCAGCAGTTATAGGGGGCTTAGGCCCACAGATACGCAGTATTTT.

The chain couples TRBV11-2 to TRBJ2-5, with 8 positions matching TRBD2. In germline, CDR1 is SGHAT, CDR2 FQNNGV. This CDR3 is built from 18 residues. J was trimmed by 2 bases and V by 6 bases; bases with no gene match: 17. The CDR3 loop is CASRREGTSANYQETQYF. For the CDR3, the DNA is TGTGCCAGCAGGAGAGAAGGGACTAGTGCTAATTATCAAGAGACCCAGTACTTC.

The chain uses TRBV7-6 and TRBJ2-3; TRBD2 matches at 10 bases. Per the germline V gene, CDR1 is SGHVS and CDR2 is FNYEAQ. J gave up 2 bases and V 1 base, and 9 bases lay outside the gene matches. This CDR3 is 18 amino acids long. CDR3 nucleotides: TGTGCCAGCAGCTTAGGGGCTAGCGGGAGTCCCGTCACAGATACGCAGTATTTT. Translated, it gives CASSLGASGSPVTDTQYF.

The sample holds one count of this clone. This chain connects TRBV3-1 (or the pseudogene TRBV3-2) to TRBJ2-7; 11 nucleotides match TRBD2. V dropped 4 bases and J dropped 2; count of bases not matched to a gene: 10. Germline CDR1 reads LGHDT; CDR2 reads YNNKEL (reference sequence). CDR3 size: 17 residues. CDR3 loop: CASSRKRGLADTYEQYF. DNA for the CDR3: TGTGCCAGCAGCCGAAAAAGGGGACTAGCGGACACCTACGAGCAGTACTTC.

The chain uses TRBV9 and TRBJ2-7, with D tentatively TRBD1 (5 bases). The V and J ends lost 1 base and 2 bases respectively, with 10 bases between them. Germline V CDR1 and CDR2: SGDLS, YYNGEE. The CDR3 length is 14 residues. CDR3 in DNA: TGTGCCAGCAGCGTAAGCAGCAGGGCCTACGAGCAGTACTTC. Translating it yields CASSVSSRAYEQYF.

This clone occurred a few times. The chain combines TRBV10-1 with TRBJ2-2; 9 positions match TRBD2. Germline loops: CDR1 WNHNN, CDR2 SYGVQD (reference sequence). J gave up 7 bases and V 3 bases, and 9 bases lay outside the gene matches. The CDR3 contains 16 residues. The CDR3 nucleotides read TGCGCCAGCAGTGAAAATCTAGCGGGGTCAGACGGGGAGCTGTTTTTT. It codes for CASSENLAGSDGELFF.

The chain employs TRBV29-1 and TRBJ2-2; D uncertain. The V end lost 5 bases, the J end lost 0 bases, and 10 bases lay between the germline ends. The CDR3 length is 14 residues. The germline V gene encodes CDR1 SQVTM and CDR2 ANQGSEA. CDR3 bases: TGCAGCGTTCTTACACAGTCGAACACCGGGGAGCTGTTTTTT. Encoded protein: CSVLTQSNTGELFF.

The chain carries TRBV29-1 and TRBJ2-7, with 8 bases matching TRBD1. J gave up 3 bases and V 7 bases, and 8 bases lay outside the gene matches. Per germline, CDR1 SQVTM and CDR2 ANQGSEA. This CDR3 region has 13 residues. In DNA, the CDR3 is TGCAGCGGGATGACAGGGGTAGGCTACGAGCAGTACTTC. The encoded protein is CSGMTGVGYEQYF.

In DNA, the CDR3 is TGTGCCTGGAGCCTACTGCGATCACCCCTCCACTTT. Translated: CAWSLLRSPLHF. The chain links TRBV30 to TRBJ1-6; D is uncertain. Germline CDR1 reads GTSNPN; CDR2 reads SVGIG (reference sequence). V was shortened by 3 bases and J by 10 bases, with 10 bases between the two germline ends. The CDR3 contains 12 residues.

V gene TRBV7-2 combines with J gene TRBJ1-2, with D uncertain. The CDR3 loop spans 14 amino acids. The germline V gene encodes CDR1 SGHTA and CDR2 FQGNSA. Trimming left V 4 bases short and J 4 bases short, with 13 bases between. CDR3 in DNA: TGTGCCAGCAGCTCCCTCCCACTCGCCTATGGCTACACCTTC. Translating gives CASSSLPLAYGYTF.

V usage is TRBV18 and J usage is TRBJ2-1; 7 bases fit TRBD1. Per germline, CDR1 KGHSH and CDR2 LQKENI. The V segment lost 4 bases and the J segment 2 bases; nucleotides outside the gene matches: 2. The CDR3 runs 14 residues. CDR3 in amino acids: CASSLGQPYNEQFF. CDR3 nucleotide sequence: TGTGCCAGCTCACTGGGACAGCCCTACAATGAGCAGTTCTTC.

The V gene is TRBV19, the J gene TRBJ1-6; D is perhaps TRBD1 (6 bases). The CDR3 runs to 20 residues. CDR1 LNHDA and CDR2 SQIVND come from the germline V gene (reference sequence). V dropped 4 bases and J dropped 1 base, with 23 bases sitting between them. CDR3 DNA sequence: TGTGCCAGTAGTACCAAACTTGGGACAAAACTGGGGTCCTATAATTCACCCCTCCACTTT. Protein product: CASSTKLGTKLGSYNSPLHF.

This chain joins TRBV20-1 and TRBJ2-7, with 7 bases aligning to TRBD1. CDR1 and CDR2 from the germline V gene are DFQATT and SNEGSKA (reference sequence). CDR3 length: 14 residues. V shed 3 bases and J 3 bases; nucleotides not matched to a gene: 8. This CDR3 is CSASNPTGIYEQYF. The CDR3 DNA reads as TGCAGTGCTAGTAACCCGACAGGGATCTACGAGCAGTACTTC.

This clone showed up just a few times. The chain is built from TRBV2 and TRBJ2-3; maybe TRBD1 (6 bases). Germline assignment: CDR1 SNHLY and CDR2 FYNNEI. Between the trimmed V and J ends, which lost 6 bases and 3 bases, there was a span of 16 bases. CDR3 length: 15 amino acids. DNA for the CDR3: TGTGCCAGCAGGATTCCAGGGGCATCGACAGATACGCAGTATTTT. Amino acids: CASRIPGASTDTQYF. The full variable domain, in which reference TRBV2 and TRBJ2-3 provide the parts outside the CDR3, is EPEVTQTPSHQVTQMGQEVILRCVPISNHLYFYWYRQILGQKVEFLVSFYNNEISEKSEIFDDQFSVERPDGSNFTLKIRSTKLEDSAMYFCASRIPGASTDTQYFGPGTRLTVL.

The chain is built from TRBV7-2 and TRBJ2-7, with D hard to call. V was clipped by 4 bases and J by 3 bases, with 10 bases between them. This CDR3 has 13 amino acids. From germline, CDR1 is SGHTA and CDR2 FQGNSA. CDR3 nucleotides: TGTGCCAGCAGCTCCCCCCAGGTCTACGAGCAGTACTTC. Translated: CASSSPQVYEQYF.

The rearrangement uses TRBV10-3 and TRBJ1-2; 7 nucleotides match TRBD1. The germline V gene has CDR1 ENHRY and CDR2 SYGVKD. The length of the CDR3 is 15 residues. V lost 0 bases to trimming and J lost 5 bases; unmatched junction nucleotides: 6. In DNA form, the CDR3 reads TGTGCCATCAGTGAGTCCCGGGGACAGCGATATGGCTACACCTTC. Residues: CAISESRGQRYGYTF.

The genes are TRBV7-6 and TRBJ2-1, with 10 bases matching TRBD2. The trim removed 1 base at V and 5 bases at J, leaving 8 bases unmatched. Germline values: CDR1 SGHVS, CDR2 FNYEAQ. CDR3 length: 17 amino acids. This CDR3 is CASSLERWLAGDNEQFF. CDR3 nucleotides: TGTGCCAGCAGCTTAGAGAGGTGGCTAGCGGGAGACAATGAGCAGTTCTTC.

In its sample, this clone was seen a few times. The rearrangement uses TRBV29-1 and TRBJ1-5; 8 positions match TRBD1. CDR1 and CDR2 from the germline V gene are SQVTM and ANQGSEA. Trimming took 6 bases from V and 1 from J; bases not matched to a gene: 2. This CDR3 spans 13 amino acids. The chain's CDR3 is CSVQGASNQPQHF. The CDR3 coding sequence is TGCAGCGTCCAGGGGGCGAGCAATCAGCCCCAGCATTTT.

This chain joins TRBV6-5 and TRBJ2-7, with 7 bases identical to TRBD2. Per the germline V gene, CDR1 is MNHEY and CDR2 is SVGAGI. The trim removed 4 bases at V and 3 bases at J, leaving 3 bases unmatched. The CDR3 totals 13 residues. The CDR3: CASSLPGGYEQYF. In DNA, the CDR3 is TGTGCCAGCAGTTTACCGGGGGGCTACGAGCAGTACTTC.

As DNA, the CDR3 is TGTGCCAGCAGCCGTTTCAAAGGGACGGGGGAAAATCAGCCCCAGCATTTT. Translation: CASSRFKGTGENQPQHF. The chain joins TRBV7-9 to TRBJ1-5; D perhaps matches TRBD1 (5 bases). The CDR3 runs to 17 residues. The V end lost 5 bases, the J end lost 4 bases, and 21 bases lay between the germline ends. CDR1 SEHNR and CDR2 FQNEAQ come from the germline V gene (reference sequence).